This T cell receptor (beta chain) emerged from a study of T cells in tuberculosis. At the level of the study: In South Africa, adults with active tuberculosis were compared with IGRA-negative and latently infected IGRA-positive adolescents.

On average about 92,000 T cells per donor were immunosequenced. V lost 5 bases, J lost 7 bases, and 6 bases stayed unmatched. The germline CDR1 and CDR2 sequences are SNHLY and FYNNEI. The CDR3 consists of 14 residues. This table comes from immunoSEQ multiplex PCR, and its TCRdb copy is limited to in-frame clones, with some not included. The table lists roughly 34,000 clones, around 90% of them singletons. A note on this clone: The antigen is not known.

Points from the study as a whole: Active tuberculosis TCR-alpha repertoires lay closer to GMM-specific TCRs than IGRA-negative controls, suggesting clonal expansion. Using the GMM-specific repertoire gave about 87% accuracy versus around 70% with motifs.

The receptor comes from a donor between 10 and 35 years old with latent tuberculosis or without tuberculosis infection. Some clones in this sample may be carry-over from other donors' samples. Source material: PBMCs. The chain links TRBV2 to TRBJ1-4; TRBD1 aligns across 8 bases. CDR3 residues: CASSNQGAFEKLFF. The CDR3 coding sequence is TGTGCCAGCAGTAACCAGGGGGCGTTTGAAAAACTGTTTTTT. Full variable domain (remainder filled in from reference TRBV2 and TRBJ1-4): EPEVTQTPSHQVTQMGQEVILRCVPISNHLYFYWYRQILGQKVEFLVSFYNNEISEKSEIFDDQFSVERPDGSNFTLKIRSTKLEDSAMYFCASSNQGAFEKLFFGSGTQLSVL.